This is a list of T cell receptor beta chains from one sample in a study of a mutant IDH1 vaccine in newly diagnosed glioma. Profiling relied on immunoSEQ multiplex PCR, and the TCRdb table lists in-frame clones only, not all of them. The sample carries 30,000 to 40,000 clones, roughly 80% recorded once. These receptors' antigens are unknown. Source: PBMCs, taken from a glioma patient whose treatment included an IDH1 peptide vaccine. Receptors originate from a middle-aged man with glioma. The CDR3 runs from the conserved cysteine through the conserved F or W. D genes are given only for firm matches. A row's size may be missing; if present it is once, few, many or a size class.

V gene,J gene,D gene,CDR3 length,clone size,CDR3 protein,CDR3 DNA
TRBV7-2,TRBJ1-4,.,13,few,CASRDSPLEKLFF,TGTGCCAGCAGGGACAGCCCCCTGGAAAAACTGTTTTTT
TRBV7-8,TRBJ1-2,.,17,.,CASSPTPDKASYYGYTF,TGTGCCAGCAGCCCAACCCCGGACAAGGCAAGCTACTATGGCTACACCTTC
TRBV16,TRBJ2-3,TRBD2,16,.,CASSPLAGGTTDTQYF,TGTGCCAGCAGCCCGTTAGCGGGGGGGACCACAGATACGCAGTATTTT
TRBV7-9,TRBJ2-1,TRBD2,14,.,CAGGTSGRGNEQFF,TGTGCCGGGGGGACTAGCGGGAGAGGTAATGAGCAGTTCTTC
TRBV6-4,TRBJ1-4,TRBD1,15,few,CASSPPGTGFEKLFF,TGTGCCAGCAGTCCCCCCGGGACAGGGTTTGAAAAACTGTTTTTT
TRBV19,TRBJ1-5,TRBD1,14,few,CASSSRQGAQPQHF,TGTGCCAGTAGTAGCAGACAGGGGGCCCAGCCCCAGCATTTT
TRBV6-4,TRBJ2-3,TRBD2,15,.,CASSELAGGGDTQYF,TGTGCCAGCAGTGAGCTAGCGGGAGGAGGGGATACGCAGTATTTT
TRBV9,TRBJ2-5,.,19,few,CASSAFSGVRNDPKETQYF,TGTGCCAGCAGCGCCTTCTCGGGGGTTCGGAACGACCCTAAAGAGACCCAGTACTTC
TRBV5-1,TRBJ2-4,TRBD1,19,.,CASSRGSLTGGIAKNIQYF,TGCGCCAGCAGCCGGGGAAGCCTGACAGGGGGCATTGCCAAAAACATTCAGTACTTC
TRBV5-1,TRBJ1-6,.,13,.,CASSIRENSPLHF,TGCGCCAGCAGCATACGAGAGAATTCACCCCTCCACTTT
TRBV5-1,TRBJ1-1,.,14,few,CASSLAGGGGKAFF,TGCGCCAGCAGCTTGGCCGGCGGAGGAGGAAAAGCTTTCTTT
TRBV4-2,TRBJ1-3,.,18,.,CASSDLGIWSSSGNTIYF,TGTGCCAGCAGCGACCTTGGGATATGGTCAAGCTCTGGAAACACCATATATTTT
TRBV6-6,TRBJ2-5,.,16,.,CASISGVGGPGETQYF,TGTGCCAGCATTTCAGGTGTCGGGGGGCCTGGCGAGACCCAGTACTTC
TRBV7-9,TRBJ2-2,TRBD1,16,once,CASSSGTGGTAGELFF,TGTGCCAGCAGCTCAGGGACAGGGGGCACGGCCGGGGAGCTGTTTTTT
TRBV19,TRBJ2-3,TRBD2,14,.,CATSLGLASDTQYF,TGTGCCACTTCCCTCGGACTAGCGTCAGATACGCAGTATTTT
TRBV19,TRBJ1-4,.,12,medium-sized,CASSIFGEKLFF,TGTGCCAGTAGTATCTTTGGTGAAAAACTGTTTTTT
TRBV5-1,TRBJ2-2,.,16,.,CASSLLQDLNTGELFF,TGCGCCAGCAGCTTGCTGCAGGACTTGAACACCGGGGAGCTGTTTTTT
TRBV6-6,TRBJ2-2,.,13,once,CASSSGFTGELFF,TGTGCCAGCAGTTCGGGTTTCACCGGGGAGCTGTTTTTT
TRBV7-2,TRBJ2-3,.,14,.,CASSLAPDTDTQYF,TGTGCCAGCAGCTTAGCGCCTGACACAGATACGCAGTATTTT
TRBV4-3,TRBJ1-1,.,17,.,CASSQAISMAMNTEAFF,TGCGCCAGCAGCCAAGCAATCAGCATGGCAATGAACACTGAAGCTTTCTTT
TRBV6-5,TRBJ1-4,.,14,few,CASSAGRRNEKLFF,TGTGCCAGCAGTGCGGGACGGAGGAATGAAAAACTGTTTTTT
TRBV11-2,TRBJ1-3,.,14,few,CASSFRRSGDTIYF,TGTGCCAGCAGCTTTAGGCGCTCTGGAGACACCATATATTTT
TRBV5-4,TRBJ2-5,.,13,.,CASSGRRGETQYF,TGTGCCAGCAGCGGAAGACGGGGAGAGACCCAGTACTTC
TRBV4-3,TRBJ2-5,TRBD1,17,.,CASSQDRGQGAEETQYF,TGCGCCAGCAGCCAAGATCGGGGACAGGGGGCTGAAGAGACCCAGTACTTC
TRBV18,TRBJ1-2,.,14,.,CASSPPRGGYGYTF,TGTGCCAGCTCACCACCGAGGGGGGGCTATGGCTACACCTTC
TRBV7-2,TRBJ1-2,.,14,.,CASSLTAANYGYTF,TGTGCCAGCAGCTTGACAGCCGCAAACTATGGCTACACCTTC
TRBV5-1,TRBJ2-7,TRBD1,14,.,CASSYGTGPYEQYF,TGCGCCAGCAGTTACGGGACAGGCCCCTACGAGCAGTACTTC
TRBV7-9,TRBJ2-2,.,14,.,CASSARAGLRELFF,TGTGCCAGCAGCGCCCGGGCCGGCCTAAGGGAGCTGTTTTTT
TRBV30,TRBJ1-2,.,13,.,CAGPDRNNYGYTF,TGTGCCGGGCCCGACAGGAATAACTATGGCTACACCTTC
TRBV30,TRBJ1-2,.,14,.,CAWSVPGRGYGYTF,TGTGCCTGGAGTGTACCGGGACGAGGATATGGCTACACCTTC
TRBV7-3,TRBJ2-2,TRBD1,16,.,CASSLRVGTGIGELFF,TGTGCCAGCAGCTTAAGGGTCGGGACAGGGATCGGGGAGCTGTTTTTT
TRBV10-2,TRBJ2-2,TRBD1,14,.,CASISGGRTGELFF,TGCGCCAGCATTTCAGGGGGCAGGACCGGGGAGCTGTTTTTT
TRBV7-2,TRBJ1-5,.,14,.,CASSLEWGIQPQHF,TGTGCCAGCAGCTTAGAGTGGGGAATTCAGCCCCAGCATTTT
TRBV4-2,TRBJ2-1,TRBD2,14,.,CASSHGLATNEQFF,TGTGCCAGCAGCCACGGACTAGCGACCAATGAGCAGTTCTTC
TRBV7-3,TRBJ2-3,TRBD2,18,.,CASSPHGTSGGSTDTQYF,TGTGCCAGCAGCCCGCACGGGACTAGCGGTGGTAGCACAGATACGCAGTATTTT
TRBV20-1,TRBJ2-7,.,11,.,CSASTSYEQYF,TGCAGTGCTAGCACCTCCTACGAGCAGTACTTC
TRBV19,TRBJ2-2,.,16,.,CASSIRRGPRTGELFF,TGTGCCAGTAGTATAAGGCGGGGGCCGAGAACCGGGGAGCTGTTTTTT
TRBV7-2,TRBJ2-3,.,16,.,CASSDGVFVGTDTQYF,TGTGCCAGCAGCGACGGGGTTTTCGTAGGCACAGATACGCAGTATTTT
TRBV11-1,TRBJ2-6,.,15,.,CASSADGSGANVLTF,TGTGCCAGCAGCGCAGACGGATCTGGGGCCAACGTCCTGACTTTC
TRBV6-4,TRBJ1-4,TRBD1,16,.,CASSGNTGGFSEKLFF,TGTGCCAGCAGTGGCAACACAGGGGGCTTCTCCGAAAAACTGTTTTTT
TRBV27,TRBJ1-6,TRBD1,13,.,CASSLGQPRPLHF,TGTGCCAGCAGTTTGGGACAGCCACGGCCCCTCCACTTT
TRBV9,TRBJ2-4,.,15,.,CASSDTPLAKNIQYF,TGTGCCAGCAGCGACACACCCTTAGCCAAAAACATTCAGTACTTC
TRBV14,TRBJ2-1,TRBD2,14,.,CASSSAGVGDEQFF,TGTGCCAGCAGTTCAGCGGGAGTAGGTGATGAGCAGTTCTTC
TRBV14,TRBJ2-1,.,17,few,CASSPTRRVPFYNEQFF,TGTGCCAGCAGCCCCACCCGTCGGGTTCCGTTCTACAATGAGCAGTTCTTC
TRBV5-5,TRBJ1-1,TRBD1,14,.,CASTVQGARTEAFF,TGTGCCAGCACCGTCCAGGGGGCTCGGACTGAAGCTTTCTTT
TRBV30,TRBJ1-1,.,13,.,CAWDMGSGTEAFF,TGTGCCTGGGACATGGGATCGGGTACTGAAGCTTTCTTT
TRBV15,TRBJ1-1,.,16,.,CATSRFTGTMGTEAFF,TGTGCCACCAGCAGATTTACCGGGACAATGGGCACTGAAGCTTTCTTT
TRBV5-6,TRBJ1-2,.,13,.,CASSIREVYGYTF,TGTGCCAGCAGCATTCGGGAGGTGTATGGCTACACCTTC
TRBV11-1,TRBJ2-1,TRBD2,15,few,CASSPKVLAGNEQFF,TGTGCCAGCAGCCCCAAGGTACTAGCGGGAAATGAGCAGTTCTTC
TRBV5-4,TRBJ1-2,.,14,few,CASNEQGRHYGYTF,TGTGCCAGCAACGAACAGGGACGTCACTATGGCTACACCTTC
TRBV4-1,TRBJ1-5,.,14,.,CASSQEPRNQPQHF,TGCGCCAGCAGCCAAGAACCCCGCAATCAGCCCCAGCATTTT
TRBV21-1,TRBJ2-7,.,15,.,CASSKEGALSYEQYF,TGTGCCAGCAGCAAAGAGGGGGCTCTTTCCTACGAGCAGTACTTC
TRBV6-1,TRBJ2-7,.,14,.,CASSPQLNIGEQYF,TGTGCCAGCAGCCCCCAATTGAACATAGGGGAGCAGTACTTC